This record concerns one T cell receptor beta chain sequence. Amplification used 60 Vbeta primers and 13 Jbeta primers. Measured with immunoSEQ multiplex PCR; TCRdb has only the in-frame clones, and not every one. The table includes roughly 140,000 clones, 73% detected once. This sample was included in a study of cytomegalovirus exposure and HLA in healthy donors. Overall study: Membership in the Caucasian-associated ancestry cluster was found for about 84% of fewer than 450 genotyped donors.

The CDR3 contains 16 residues. Germline trimming cut 4 bases from V and 7 bases from J; bases unmatched to any gene: 6. Germline CDR1 is SGHVS and CDR2 is FQNEAQ. The TCR comes from a human donor in good health. Sequencing input: PBMCs. The rearrangement joins TRBV7-8 to TRBJ2-1; 14 bases fit TRBD2. CDR3 loop: CASSYPGLAGVNEQFF. The CDR3 DNA reads as TGTGCCAGCAGCTACCCGGGACTAGCGGGGGTTAATGAGCAGTTCTTC.